The clone carrying this TCR beta chain was observed at least ten times. What it binds is unknown. The data belong to a study of CD8 T cells in ankylosing spondylitis. Study-wide points: In ankylosing spondylitis patients, matched synovial fluid reportedly showed significant enrichment of disease-linked clones. Certain motif variants had earlier been reported in reactive arthritis synovial fluid and blood.

Germline V gene sequence: CDR1 SQVTM, CDR2 ANQGSEA. V was pared by 1 base and J by 4 bases, with 11 bases between. The CDR3 has 14 residues. Using quantitative 5'-RACE with molecular barcodes, the authors made TCR beta libraries. Each CDR3 protein is one row after TCRdb ran MiXCR on the 5' RACE reads. The data show roughly 30,000 distinct CDR3 sequences, with around 30% seen just once and about 50% held by the top ten. The sequenced material came from synovial fluid, either unsorted or a sorted T cell fraction (not recorded which). J is TRBJ2-1 and V is TRBV29-1; D is perhaps TRBD2 (6 bases). The clonotype originates from a male donor with ankylosing spondylitis. The DNA for the CDR3 is TGCAGCGTTGAAGCCCCGGGACTTTACAATGAGCAGTTCTTC. This gives the protein CSVEAPGLYNEQFF.